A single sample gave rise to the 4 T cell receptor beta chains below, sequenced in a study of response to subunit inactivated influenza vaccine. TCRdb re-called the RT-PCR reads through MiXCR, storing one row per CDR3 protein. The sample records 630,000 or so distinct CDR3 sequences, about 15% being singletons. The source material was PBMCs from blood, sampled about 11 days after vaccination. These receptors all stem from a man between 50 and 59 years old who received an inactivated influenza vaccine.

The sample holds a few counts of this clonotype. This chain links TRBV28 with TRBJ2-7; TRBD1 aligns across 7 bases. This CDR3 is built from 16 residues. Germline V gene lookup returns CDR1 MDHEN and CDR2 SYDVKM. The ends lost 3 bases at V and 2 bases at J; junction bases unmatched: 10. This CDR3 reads CASSFITTGLTYEQYF. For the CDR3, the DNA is TGTGCCAGCAGTTTCATAACGACAGGGCTTACCTACGAGCAGTACTTC.

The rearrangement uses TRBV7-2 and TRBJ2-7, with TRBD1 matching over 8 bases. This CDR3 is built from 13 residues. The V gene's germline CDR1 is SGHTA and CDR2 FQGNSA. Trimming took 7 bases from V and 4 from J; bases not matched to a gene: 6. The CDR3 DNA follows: TGTGCCAGCACCCAGGGGGCACCTTACGAGCAGTACTTC. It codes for CASTQGAPYEQYF.

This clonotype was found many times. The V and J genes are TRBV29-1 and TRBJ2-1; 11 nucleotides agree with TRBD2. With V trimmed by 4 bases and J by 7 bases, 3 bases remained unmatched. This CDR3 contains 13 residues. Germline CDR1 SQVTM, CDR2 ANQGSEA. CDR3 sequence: CSVGPSGRNEQFF. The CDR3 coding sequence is TGCAGCGTTGGTCCTAGCGGGAGGAATGAGCAGTTCTTC.

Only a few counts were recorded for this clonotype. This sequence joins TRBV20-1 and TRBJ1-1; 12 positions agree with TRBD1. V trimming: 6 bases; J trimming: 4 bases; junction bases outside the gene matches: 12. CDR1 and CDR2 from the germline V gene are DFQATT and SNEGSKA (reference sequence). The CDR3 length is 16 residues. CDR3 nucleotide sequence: TGCAGTGCCAGCTCCGGGACAGGGGGCGCGGGCACTGAAGCTTTCTTT. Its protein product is CSASSGTGGAGTEAFF.